What follows are 2 T cell receptor beta chains derived from one specimen sequenced in a study of control samples from healthy donors and cancer patients. Produced via immunoSEQ multiplex PCR; TCRdb's table is partial and in-frame only. The sample includes some 79,000 clones, approximately 84% of them seen just once. The sequencing sample was made of blood. All receptors derive from a woman in her 50s in good health.

The chain links TRBV19 to TRBJ2-7, with D perhaps given as TRBD1 or TRBD2 (5 bases each). The CDR3 sequence is 17 residues long. Deletions cut 3 bases from V and 2 bases from J, with 20 bases between. CDR1 is LNHDA and CDR2 is SQIVND in the germline V gene (reference sequence). CDR3 DNA sequence: TGTGCCAGTAGTATGAGACCCCCGGGGCAGGGAGCCTACGAGCAGTACTTC. As protein: CASSMRPPGQGAYEQYF. The whole variable domain, filled in from reference TRBV19 and TRBJ2-7, reads DGGITQSPKYLFRKEGQNVTLSCEQNLNHDAMYWYRQDPGQGLRLIYYSQIVNDFQKGDIAEGYSVSREKKESFPLTVTSAQKNPTAFYLCASSMRPPGQGAYEQYFGPGTRLTVT.

CDR3 residues: CASSIPGQGAADTQYF. The CDR3 bases are TGTGCCAGTAGTATTCCGGGACAGGGGGCAGCAGATACGCAGTATTTT. J is TRBJ2-3 and V is TRBV19, with 12 bases lining up with TRBD1. CDR1 and CDR2 from the germline V gene are LNHDA and SQIVND (reference sequence). This CDR3 is built from 16 residues. J was trimmed by 4 bases and V by 3 bases; bases with no gene match: 5.